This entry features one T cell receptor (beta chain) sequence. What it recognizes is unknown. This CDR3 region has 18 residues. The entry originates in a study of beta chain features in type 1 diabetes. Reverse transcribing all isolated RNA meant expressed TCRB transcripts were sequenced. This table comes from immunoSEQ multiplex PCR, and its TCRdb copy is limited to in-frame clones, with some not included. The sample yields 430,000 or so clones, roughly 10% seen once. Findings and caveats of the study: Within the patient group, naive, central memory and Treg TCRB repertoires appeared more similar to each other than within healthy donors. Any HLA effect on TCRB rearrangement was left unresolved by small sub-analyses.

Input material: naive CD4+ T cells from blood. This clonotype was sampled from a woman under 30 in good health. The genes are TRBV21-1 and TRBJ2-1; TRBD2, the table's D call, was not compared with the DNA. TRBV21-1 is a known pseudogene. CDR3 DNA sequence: TGTGCCAGCAGCCCCCCCCTCATCGGCGGAAGCTCCTACAATGAGCAGTTCTTC. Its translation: CASSPPLIGGSSYNEQFF.